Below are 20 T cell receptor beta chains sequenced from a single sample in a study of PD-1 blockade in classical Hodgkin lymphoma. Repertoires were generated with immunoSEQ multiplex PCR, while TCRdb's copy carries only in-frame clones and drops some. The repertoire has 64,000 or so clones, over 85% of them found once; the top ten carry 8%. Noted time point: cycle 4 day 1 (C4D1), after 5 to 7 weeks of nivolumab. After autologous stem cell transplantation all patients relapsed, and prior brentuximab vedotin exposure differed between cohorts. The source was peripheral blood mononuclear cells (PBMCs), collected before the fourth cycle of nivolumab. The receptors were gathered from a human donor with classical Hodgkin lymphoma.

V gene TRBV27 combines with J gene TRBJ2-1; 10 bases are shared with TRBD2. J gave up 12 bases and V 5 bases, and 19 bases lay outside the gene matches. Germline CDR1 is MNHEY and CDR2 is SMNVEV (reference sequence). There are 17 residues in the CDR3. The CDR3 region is CASSRSLTSGWPGGQFF. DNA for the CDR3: TGTGCCAGCAGTCGCAGTCTGACTAGCGGGTGGCCGGGGGGGCAGTTCTTC.

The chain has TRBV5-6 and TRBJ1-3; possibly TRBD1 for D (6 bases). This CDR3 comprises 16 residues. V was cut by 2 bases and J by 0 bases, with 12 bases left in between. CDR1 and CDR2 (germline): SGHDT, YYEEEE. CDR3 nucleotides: TGTGCCAGCAGCTTAGGGGGAGGAGGCTCTGGAAACACCATATATTTT. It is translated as CASSLGGGGSGNTIYF.

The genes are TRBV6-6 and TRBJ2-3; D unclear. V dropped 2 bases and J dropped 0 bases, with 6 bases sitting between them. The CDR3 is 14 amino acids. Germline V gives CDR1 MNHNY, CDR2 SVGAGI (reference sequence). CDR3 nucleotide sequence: TGTGCCAGCAGTTACAAGGACAGCACAGATACGCAGTATTTT. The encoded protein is CASSYKDSTDTQYF.

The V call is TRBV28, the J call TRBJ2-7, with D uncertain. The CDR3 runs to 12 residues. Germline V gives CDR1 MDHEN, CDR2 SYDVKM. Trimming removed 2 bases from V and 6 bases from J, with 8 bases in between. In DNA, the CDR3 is TGTGCCAGCAGTTTACCGGTCCGCGAGCAGTACTTC. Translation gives CASSLPVREQYF. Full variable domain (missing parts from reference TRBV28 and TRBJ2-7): DVKVTQSSRYLVKRTGEKVFLECVQDMDHENMFWYRQDPGLGLRLIYFSYDVKMKEKGDIPEGYSVSREKKERFSLILESASTNQTSMYLCASSLPVREQYFGPGTRLTVT.

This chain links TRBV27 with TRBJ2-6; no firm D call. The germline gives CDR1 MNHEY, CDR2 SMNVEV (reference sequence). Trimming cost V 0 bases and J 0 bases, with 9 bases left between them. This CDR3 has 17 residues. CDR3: CASSLSHPNSGANVLTF. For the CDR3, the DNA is TGTGCCAGCAGTTTATCGCACCCCAACTCTGGGGCCAACGTCCTGACTTTC.

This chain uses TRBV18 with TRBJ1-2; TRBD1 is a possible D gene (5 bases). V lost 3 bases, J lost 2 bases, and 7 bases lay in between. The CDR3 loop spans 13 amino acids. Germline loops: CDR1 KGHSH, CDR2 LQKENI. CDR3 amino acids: CASSPNRNYGYTF. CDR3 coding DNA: TGTGCCAGCTCACCGAACAGGAACTATGGCTACACCTTC.

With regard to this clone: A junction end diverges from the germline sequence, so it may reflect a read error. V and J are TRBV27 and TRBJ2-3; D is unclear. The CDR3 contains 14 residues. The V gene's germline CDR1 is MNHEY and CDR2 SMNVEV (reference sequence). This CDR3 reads CASSPSSPTAETNF. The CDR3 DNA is TGTGCCAGCAGTCCATCGTCTCCCACCGCTGAGACGAATTTT.

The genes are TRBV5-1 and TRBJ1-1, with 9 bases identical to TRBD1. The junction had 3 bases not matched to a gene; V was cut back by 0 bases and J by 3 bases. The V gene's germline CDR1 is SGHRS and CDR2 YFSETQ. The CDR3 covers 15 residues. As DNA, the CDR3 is TGCGCCAGCAGCTTGGTACAGGGGGCTGACACTGAAGCTTTCTTT. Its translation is CASSLVQGADTEAFF.

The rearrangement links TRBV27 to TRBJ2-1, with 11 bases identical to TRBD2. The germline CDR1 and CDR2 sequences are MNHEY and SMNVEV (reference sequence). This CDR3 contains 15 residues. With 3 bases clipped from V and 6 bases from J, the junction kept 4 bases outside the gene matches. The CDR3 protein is CASSLLAGGLNEQFF. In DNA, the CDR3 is TGTGCCAGCAGTTTGTTAGCGGGGGGGCTCAATGAGCAGTTCTTC.

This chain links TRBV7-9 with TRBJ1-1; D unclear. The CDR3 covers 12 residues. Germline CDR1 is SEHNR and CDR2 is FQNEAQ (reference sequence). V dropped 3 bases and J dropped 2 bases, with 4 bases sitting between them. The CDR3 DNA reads TGTGCCAGCAGCTTCATAAACACTGAAGCTTTCTTT. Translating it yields CASSFINTEAFF.

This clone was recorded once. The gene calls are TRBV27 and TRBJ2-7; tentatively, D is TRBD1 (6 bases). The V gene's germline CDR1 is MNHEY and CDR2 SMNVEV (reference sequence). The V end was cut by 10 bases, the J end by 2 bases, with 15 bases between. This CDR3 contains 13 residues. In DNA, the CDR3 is TGTGCCACGGCATGGGGGACAACCTACGAGCAGTACTTC. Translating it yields CATAWGTTYEQYF.

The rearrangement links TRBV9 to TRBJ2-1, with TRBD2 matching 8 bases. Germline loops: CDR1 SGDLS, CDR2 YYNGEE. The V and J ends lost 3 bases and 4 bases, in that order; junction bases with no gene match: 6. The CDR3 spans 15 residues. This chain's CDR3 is CASSASGSGYNEQFF. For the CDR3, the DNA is TGTGCCAGCAGCGCAAGCGGGAGTGGTTACAATGAGCAGTTCTTC.

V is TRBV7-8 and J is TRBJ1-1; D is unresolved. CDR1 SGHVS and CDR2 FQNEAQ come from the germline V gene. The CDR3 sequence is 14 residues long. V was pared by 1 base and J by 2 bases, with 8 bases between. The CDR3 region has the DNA TGTGCCAGCAGCTTAGGGACGGTAAACACTGAAGCTTTCTTT. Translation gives CASSLGTVNTEAFF. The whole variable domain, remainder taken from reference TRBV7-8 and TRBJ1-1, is GAGVSQSPRYKVAKRGQDVALRCDPISGHVSLFWYQQALGQGPEFLTYFQNEAQLDKSGLPSDRFFAERPEGSVSTLKIQRTQQEDSAVYLCASSLGTVNTEAFFGQGTRLTVV.

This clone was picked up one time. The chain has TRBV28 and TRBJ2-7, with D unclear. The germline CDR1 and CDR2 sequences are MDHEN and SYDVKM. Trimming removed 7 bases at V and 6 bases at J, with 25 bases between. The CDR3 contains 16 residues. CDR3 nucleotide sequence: TGTGCCAGCACCCTACGTGGGCCCTTAACCTTGGGCGAGCAGTACTTC. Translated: CASTLRGPLTLGEQYF.

This CDR3 is CASSEGHFTGELFF. DNA of the CDR3: TGCGCCAGCAGCGAGGGACACTTCACCGGGGAGCTGTTTTTT. V and J are TRBV10-1 and TRBJ2-2, with D perhaps matching TRBD1 (6 bases). The CDR3 runs to 14 residues. Germline CDR1 WNHNN, CDR2 SYGVQD (reference sequence). V lost 6 bases and J lost 4, with 12 bases in between.

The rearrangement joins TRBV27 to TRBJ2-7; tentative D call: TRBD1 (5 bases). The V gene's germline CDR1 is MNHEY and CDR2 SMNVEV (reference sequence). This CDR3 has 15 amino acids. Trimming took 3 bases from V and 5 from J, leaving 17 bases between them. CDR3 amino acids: CASSLERAGFHEQYF. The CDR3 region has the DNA TGTGCCAGCAGTTTGGAAAGGGCAGGGTTCCACGAGCAGTACTTC.

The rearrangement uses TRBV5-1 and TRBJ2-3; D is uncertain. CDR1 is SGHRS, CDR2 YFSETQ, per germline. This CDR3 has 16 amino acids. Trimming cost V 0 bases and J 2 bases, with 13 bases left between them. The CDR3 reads CASSLDPTSYTDTQYF. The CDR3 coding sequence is TGCGCCAGCAGCTTGGATCCTACCTCCTACACAGATACGCAGTATTTT.

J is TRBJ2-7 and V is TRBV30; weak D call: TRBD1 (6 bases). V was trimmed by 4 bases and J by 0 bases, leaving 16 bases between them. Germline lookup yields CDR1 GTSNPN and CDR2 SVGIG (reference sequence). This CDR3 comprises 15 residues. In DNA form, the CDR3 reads TGTGCCTGGAACCACCCACAGGGTAACTCCTACGAGCAGTACTTC. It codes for CAWNHPQGNSYEQYF. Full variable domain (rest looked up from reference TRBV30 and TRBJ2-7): SQTIHQWPATLVQPVGSPLSLECTVEGTSNPNLYWYRQAAGRGLQLLFYSVGIGQISSEVPQNLSASRPQDRQFILSSKKLLLSDSGFYLCAWNHPQGNSYEQYFGPGTRLTVT.

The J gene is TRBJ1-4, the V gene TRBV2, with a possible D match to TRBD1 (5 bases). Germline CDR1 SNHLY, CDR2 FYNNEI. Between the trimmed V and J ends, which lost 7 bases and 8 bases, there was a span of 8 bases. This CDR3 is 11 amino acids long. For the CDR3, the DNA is TGTGCCAGCAACAGGAAGGAAAAACTGTTTTTT. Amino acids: CASNRKEKLFF.

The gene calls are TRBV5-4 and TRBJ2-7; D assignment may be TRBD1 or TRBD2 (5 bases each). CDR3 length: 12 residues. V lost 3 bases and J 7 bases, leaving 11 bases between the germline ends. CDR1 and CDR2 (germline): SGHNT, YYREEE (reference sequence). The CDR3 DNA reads TGTGCCAGCAGCTATGGGGGTCCAGAGCAGTACTTC. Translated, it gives CASSYGGPEQYF.